Below, one T cell receptor beta chain is given with its context. The antigen it binds to is not known. Base qualities were left out, and no much larger clone turns up one base away. The cohort comprised approximately 700 healthy bone marrow donors. At the time of sampling, every cohort member was nominally healthy, though immune exposures that went unrecorded were likely present. The donor was CMV seropositive and was included in the group of 250 to 300 seropositive cohort members. Each donor provided a peripheral blood sample, and peripheral blood mononuclear cells were used for TCR beta sequencing. Genomic DNA was extracted from the blood cell samples with the Qiagen DNeasy Blood Extraction Kit. The library came from the immunoSEQ multiplex PCR assay. The multiplex PCR relied on a mix of 60 forward primers for TCR Vbeta segments and 13 reverse primers for TCR Jbeta segments. The CDR3 region of rearranged TCR beta genes was amplified from genomic DNA with a multiplex PCR assay. The amplified TCR beta libraries were sequenced on the Illumina HiSeq System as 87-base-pair reads. On the study's bioinformatics: A later analysis tallied 75 million to 95 million unique TCR beta chains across the 700 or so repertoires, and about 10 million of those chains were shared by two or more donors. A nearest-neighbor algorithm error-corrected the raw reads and collapsed the reads into unique sequences, merging closely related sequences to remove PCR and sequencing errors. Alignment of CDR3 sequences to IMGT reference sequences was used to assign V, D and J gene segments. Each retained sequence needed at least a six-nucleotide match to both a V gene segment and a J gene segment. Rearrangements were classified as productive when the CDR3 lacked stop codons and remained in frame with V and J, and all other rearrangements were classified as non-productive. Following IMGT convention, CDR3 was defined as the stretch from the second conserved V-encoded cysteine up to the conserved J-encoded phenylalanine. In an earlier analysis of roughly 580 of the donors, sequences lacking an unambiguous match to a single V gene segment were excluded. In an earlier analysis of several hundred of the donors, V segments were called functional above 56.7% productive rearrangements and were called segregating when the between-donor standard deviation exceeded 5%. A statistical classification framework was built for diagnosing cytomegalovirus status from the catalog of TCR beta chain sequences. A later analysis assigned V and J genes by comparing TCR nucleotide sequences with IMGT/GENE-DB human TR gene sequences. In a later analysis, CDR3 sequences and most-parsimonious VDJ recombination scenarios were assigned using the TCRdist pipeline. A later analysis defined each TCR beta chain by its CDR3 amino acid sequence plus V-gene family, and excluded reads lacking a unique V-gene family. A later analysis removed 592 highly shared, low-generation-probability nucleotide sequences to deal with suspected cross-contamination and a sequencing artifact. A later analysis calculated a clonal expansion index for each public chain from normalized within-repertoire ranks of inferred template counts. In a later analysis, generation probabilities were computed with a VDJ recombination model fitted to out-of-frame rearrangements, and the resulting probabilities were checked against IGoR. A later analysis scored TCR-TCR, TCR-HLA and TCR-CMV co-occurrence with hypergeometric tests, applying a repertoire-size bias correction to TCR pairs. False discovery rates were estimated in a later analysis by permuting HLA or CMV assignments 20 times. A later analysis grouped co-occurring TCRs with DBSCAN, adding TCRdist sequence similarity when clustering within HLA-allele-positive subsets. Repertoires with fewer than 30,000 or more than 120,000 public chains, plus five repertoires with anomalous nucleotide sharing, were excluded from co-occurrence clustering. In TCRdb, the immuneACCESS table is reduced to in-frame sequences with V and J assigned. These tables do not hold every clone; where another copy was compared, an unresolved V gene accounts for under half, and the others remain unexplained. Clone size and the V and J calls come from that table; the DNA yielded D and trimming. The sample profile shows 150,000 or so clones; 65% to 85% of them were found once. Jointly, the top ten make up 5.6% of the sample.

The entry originates in a study of cytomegalovirus exposure and HLA in healthy donors (dated by TCRdb to 2016 to 2017). General notes on the study: According to an earlier analysis of 550 to 750 of the donors, some 170 million T cells yielded roughly 100 million unique TCR beta sequences and about 300 Gb of sequence data. An early release covering about 600 HLA-typed donors comprised 250 to 350 gigabases of sequencing data and around 86 million unique TCR sequences. Of the 300 to 500 genotyped donors, roughly 76% were placed in the genetic ancestry cluster associated with self-reported Caucasian donors. The study aimed to test whether signatures of past pathogen exposure could be identified by cataloging public T cell receptors. The study profiled the T cell repertoires of 500 to 800 subjects by immunosequencing and related them to cytomegalovirus serostatus. A separate validation cohort of 90 to 150 different subjects was used in addition to the 666-subject first cohort. To predict cytomegalovirus infection status, the study brought together high-throughput TCR immunosequencing, statistical association of individual TCRs with disease status, and machine learning. A later analysis re-examined previously published TCR beta repertoires from more than 650 donors and added high-resolution HLA genotyping to investigate patterns of TCR occurrence. Rather than using new phenotypic data, the later analysis identified candidate immune exposures from TCR beta sequences and from how often those sequences occurred across donors. An earlier analysis of roughly 580 of the donors used high-throughput TCR beta sequencing to judge whether each TCR beta V gene segment behaved as functional or pseudogenic. Alongside the repertoire data, information on donor age, sex, ethnicity and CMV serostatus was compiled. A later genetic analysis took genome-wide SNP genotypes for 398 of the 666 donors and used that subset as a discovery cohort. All discovery cohort repertoires had been generated on a single sequencing platform. Both class I and class II loci were covered by HLA typing, at four-digit resolution. Typing coverage varied by locus: about 629-640 donors for A, B, C, DRB1 and DQB1; 500 to 550 for DQA1; 600 to 610 for DPA1; around 490 for DPB1. About five DR-DQ haplotypes were treated as single units for association and clustering because of strong linkage in the cohort. On average, roughly 250,000 unique TCR beta nucleotide sequences were sequenced per donor among about 400 genotyped donors of the cohort, with roughly 18% of those sequences being non-productive.

V is clipped by 7 bases and J by 6 bases, and the sequence between their germline boundaries is 17 bases long. Counted from cysteine to phenylalanine, this CDR3 has 14 amino acids. Here the CDR3 DNA is all that survives: 42 bases in frame from base 1. CDR1 and CDR2 are read off the germline V gene as WSHSY and SAAADI. The paper's findings and limits, for the study overall: In the study, around 150 TCR beta chains were listed as associated with cytomegalovirus. When HLA alleles, especially DR and DQ, strongly co-occurred, TCR associations were difficult to assign to individual alleles. A later analysis found that TCR association rates varied across HLA loci, with DRB1 alleles showing the most associated TCRs and HLA-C alleles the fewest. Correlated functional status among segregating V segments might reflect linkage disequilibrium, but an unknown experimental factor could not be ruled out. Cytomegalovirus status was reported to be diagnosed by the classifier with high specificity and sensitivity in both the original and validation cohorts. Immune exposure information for the cohort was limited to CMV serostatus. It was suggested by the authors that the approach could potentially be generalized to other disease states and immunological phenotypes. Across donors, most TCR sequences were observed very rarely, whereas some public TCRs were present in many individuals. A cluster of highly shared sequence variants was judged likely to be a technical artifact of the sequencing pipeline. In this cohort, only TCR beta chains were sequenced, and detectable features were limited by the absence of alpha or paired-chain data. The earlier analysis of approximately 560 of the donors excluded roughly 16 rarely observed V segments, including chromosome 9 orphons, because counts were too low. In a later genetic analysis, fewer N-insertions in productive TCRs were reported among donors in an Asian-associated ancestry cluster than the 666-donor mean. According to a later analysis, parvovirus B19, influenza, CMV and Epstein-Barr virus appeared linked to several top co-occurrence clusters. A further reported finding was that TCR beta sequences accurately predicted the HLA-A and HLA-B alleles for most subjects in the first cohort. A later analysis found that most CMV-associated TCR beta chains appeared HLA-restricted, with HLA associations seemingly driven largely by CMV exposure. In a later analysis, about 16,000 TCR beta sequences were associated with specific HLA alleles at a false discovery rate of 0.05. Because some donors lacked HLA typing at each locus, the association tests relied only on the typed subset. An association between a missense DCLRE1C variant and V-gene and J-gene trimming of TCR beta chains was found in a later genetic analysis and replicated in an independent cohort. Broadly in line with IMGT annotations, most TCR beta V segments showed up in productive rearrangements about 90% or about 30% of the time in an earlier analysis of approximately 640 of the donors. In vitro tests confirmed that a few of the cytomegalovirus-associated TCR beta chains recognize cytomegalovirus antigens. Sequencing depth was assumed to be roughly uniform across donors in the presence/absence analyses, though that assumption may not hold. The 87-base-pair reads could not distinguish some IMGT-functional V segments, including TRBV6-2 and TRBV6-3, so those segments were excluded. Compared with equally common non-associated chains, HLA-associated TCR beta chains in a later analysis were more clonally expanded and had lower generation probabilities.

The sequence links TRBV10-2 to TRBJ2-3; TRBD2 is perhaps the D gene, given 5 matching bases. The clonotype originates from a middle-aged woman in good health and CMV-seropositive. The material sequenced was PBMCs. The CDR3: CASKGTGWGDTQYF. The bases read TGCGCCAGCAAGGGAACGGGATGGGGTGATACGCAGTATTTT.